This passage covers 25 T cell receptor beta chains from one sample sequenced in a study of a mutant IDH1 vaccine in newly diagnosed glioma. Noted time point: baseline, week 1 (first vaccination visit). Treatment described: pre-vaccination baseline after standard-of-care therapy. Measured with immunoSEQ multiplex PCR; TCRdb has only the in-frame clones, and not every one. The table includes more than 20,000 clones, about 85% detected once. Source: PBMCs, taken from a glioma patient treated with radiotherapy, temozolomide or both. All receptors come from a man aged 35 to 55 with glioma.

This clone was counted once. The chain has TRBV5-6 and TRBJ2-7; 9 nucleotides line up with TRBD2. The V and J ends lost 4 bases and 1 base, in that order; junction bases with no gene match: 9. Germline lookup yields CDR1 SGHDT and CDR2 YYEEEE. CDR3 size: 16 residues. As DNA, the CDR3 is TGTGCCAGCAGCGGCGGAACTAGCGGGCCTTCCTACGAGCAGTACTTC. This codes for CASSGGTSGPSYEQYF.

The chain's CDR3 is CASSYAGSGYGYTF. The CDR3 nucleotides read TGTGCCAGCAGTTACGCAGGGTCAGGCTATGGCTACACCTTC. The chain is built from TRBV6-6 and TRBJ1-2; maybe TRBD1 (5 bases). CDR3 length: 14 amino acids. Trimming stripped 2 bases from V and 4 bases from J, with 11 bases between. Looked up from germline, CDR1 is MNHNY and CDR2 is SVGAGI (reference sequence).

The chain is built from TRBV5-1 and TRBJ2-5, with TRBD1 matching over 12 bases. Germline V gene sequence: CDR1 SGHRS, CDR2 YFSETQ. Trimming took 3 bases from V and 3 from J; bases not matched to a gene: 9. The length of the CDR3 is 17 residues. DNA for the CDR3: TGCGCCAGCAGCTCCGGGACAGGGGGCGCGGGGAAAGAGACCCAGTACTTC. This translates into CASSSGTGGAGKETQYF.

This clone was detected once. The chain couples TRBV5-1 to TRBJ2-5; D remains unclear. This CDR3 region has 14 residues. Germline V gene sequence: CDR1 SGHRS, CDR2 YFSETQ. The ends were cut back, 2 bases at V and 2 bases at J, with 10 bases in the middle. CDR3 sequence reads: CASSFDPGQETQYF. CDR3 DNA sequence: TGCGCCAGCAGCTTTGACCCGGGTCAAGAGACCCAGTACTTC.

The chain couples TRBV19 to TRBJ2-1; D is unclear. Germline loops: CDR1 LNHDA, CDR2 SQIVND (reference sequence). V was shortened by 3 bases and J by 7 bases, with 10 bases between the two germline ends. CDR3 length equals 13 residues. CDR3 sequence reads: CASSIRVGNEQFF. The CDR3 bases are TGTGCCAGTAGTATTCGGGTGGGGAATGAGCAGTTCTTC.

The CDR3 DNA follows: TGCAGCGTTGGTGACAGAAGGTCCCAGCATTTT. Its translation is CSVGDRRSQHF. V usage is TRBV29-1 and J usage is TRBJ1-5; a weak D match, TRBD1 (5 bases). Germline CDR1 and CDR2: SQVTM and ANQGSEA. V gave up 4 bases and J gave up 11 bases, with 12 bases separating them. The CDR3 totals 11 residues.

This chain joins TRBV30 and TRBJ1-2; weak D call: TRBD1 (6 bases). The CDR3 is made up of 17 amino acids. Trimming shortened V by 5 bases and J by 0 bases, and 22 bases separated the two germline ends. From germline, CDR1 is GTSNPN and CDR2 SVGIG (reference sequence). The CDR3 sequence: CAWGPPSGAKSNYGYTF. Here the CDR3 DNA reads TGTGCCTGGGGGCCACCATCGGGGGCCAAATCTAACTATGGCTACACCTTC.

Relative to its sample, this clone is medium-sized (0.01 to 0.1%). V is TRBV30 and J is TRBJ1-1, with 7 bases identical to TRBD1. From germline, CDR1 is GTSNPN and CDR2 SVGIG (reference sequence). After removal of 7 bases from V and 11 bases from J, the junction contained 16 bases not matched to a gene. CDR3 size: 13 residues. The CDR3 is CAFKTGRVTWAFF. Here the CDR3 DNA reads TGTGCCTTTAAGACAGGGAGAGTTACCTGGGCTTTCTTT.

V and J are TRBV30 and TRBJ1-5; D is ambiguous. The germline V gene has CDR1 GTSNPN and CDR2 SVGIG (reference sequence). This CDR3 has 13 residues. V was pared by 1 base and J by 0 bases, with 4 bases between. CDR3 sequence: CAWSGSSNQPQHF. CDR3 bases: TGTGCCTGGAGTGGGAGTAGCAATCAGCCCCAGCATTTT. The variable domain in full, completed from reference TRBV30 and TRBJ1-5, reads SQTIHQWPATLVQPVGSPLSLECTVEGTSNPNLYWYRQAAGRGLQLLFYSVGIGQISSEVPQNLSASRPQDRQFILSSKKLLLSDSGFYLCAWSGSSNQPQHFGDGTRLSIL.

The chain employs TRBV6-5 and TRBJ1-5, with 7 bases fitting TRBD1. The CDR3 covers 14 residues. Germline CDR1 is MNHEY and CDR2 is SVGAGI. The J segment lost 2 bases and the V segment lost 4 bases, leaving 2 bases of the junction unmatched. This chain's CDR3 is CASSSDRGNQPQHF. The DNA for the CDR3 is TGTGCCAGCAGTTCCGACAGGGGCAATCAGCCCCAGCATTTT.

This rearrangement joins TRBV2 to TRBJ2-7; the D gene is possibly TRBD1 (6 bases). The CDR3 loop spans 12 amino acids. From germline, CDR1 is SNHLY and CDR2 FYNNEI. Trimming took 8 bases from V and 4 from J, leaving 12 bases between them. CDR3 in amino acids: CASQIQGYEQYF. The CDR3 DNA sequence: TGTGCCAGCCAAATACAGGGTTACGAGCAGTACTTC.

The rearrangement links TRBV10-2 to TRBJ2-5, with TRBD2 identical over 12 bases. The CDR3 consists of 16 residues. Germline V CDR1 and CDR2: WSHSY, SAAADI. V was pared by 7 bases and J by 4 bases, with 10 bases of the junction left unmatched. In DNA form, the CDR3 reads TGCGCCAGCAAATTGGGACTAGCGGGTGCCCTAGAGACCCAGTACTTC. As protein: CASKLGLAGALETQYF.

V and J are TRBV6-5 and TRBJ1-2, with no clear D. V was clipped by 0 bases and J by 4 bases, with 6 bases between them. Germline loops: CDR1 MNHEY, CDR2 SVGAGI. The CDR3 is 13 amino acids. CDR3 bases: TGTGCCAGCAGTTACTCGTCGGCCTATGGCTACACCTTC. It encodes CASSYSSAYGYTF.

The chain carries TRBV10-3 and TRBJ2-5; 9 nucleotides match TRBD2. CDR1 is ENHRY, CDR2 SYGVKD, per germline. The V segment lost 2 bases and the J segment 4 bases; nucleotides outside the gene matches: 8. The CDR3 has 16 residues. The CDR3 DNA is TGTGCCATCAGTGAGATTCGACTAGCGGAGGGAGAGACCCAGTACTTC. It encodes CAISEIRLAEGETQYF.

The rearrangement links TRBV4-1 to TRBJ2-7; D is uncertain. This CDR3 is built from 14 residues. The V and J ends lost 1 base and 4 bases respectively, with 11 bases between them. Germline CDR1 MGHRA, CDR2 YSYEKL. CDR3 sequence: CASSQGPERYEQYF. The CDR3 DNA is TGCGCCAGCAGCCAAGGTCCGGAACGGTACGAGCAGTACTTC.

The genes are TRBV6-5 and TRBJ1-2; D remains unclear. The V end lost 2 bases, the J end lost 2 bases, and 6 bases lay between the germline ends. The length of the CDR3 is 13 residues. The germline V gene has CDR1 MNHEY and CDR2 SVGAGI. The CDR3 is CASSYDQNYGYTF. For the CDR3, the DNA is TGTGCCAGCAGTTACGACCAGAACTATGGCTACACCTTC.

The V call is TRBV30, the J call TRBJ1-2; D gene unclear. There are 12 residues in the CDR3. Germline loops: CDR1 GTSNPN, CDR2 SVGIG (reference sequence). V gave up 1 base and J gave up 2 bases, with 5 bases separating them. The CDR3 nucleotides are TGTGCCTGGAGTGAATTGAACTATGGCTACACCTTC. It is translated as CAWSELNYGYTF.

The chain is built from TRBV6-5 and TRBJ2-2, with 8 bases identical to TRBD1. There are 15 residues in the CDR3. V lost 5 bases and J lost 7; bases outside the gene matches: 9. Germline lookup yields CDR1 MNHEY and CDR2 SVGAGI. The CDR3 is CASSIQGDEDGELFF. The DNA of the CDR3 is TGTGCCAGCAGTATACAGGGGGATGAGGACGGGGAGCTGTTTTTT.

This clone has only one observation. This chain connects TRBV5-1 to TRBJ1-6; 11 nucleotides match TRBD1. The V segment lost 4 bases and the J segment 9 bases; nucleotides outside the gene matches: 6. Germline values: CDR1 SGHRS, CDR2 YFSETQ. CDR3 length equals 15 residues. For the CDR3, the DNA is TGCGCCAGCAGCGGAACCGGGACAGGGGGTTCACCCCTCCACTTT. This codes for CASSGTGTGGSPLHF.

J is TRBJ1-5 and V is TRBV6-5, with D possibly matching TRBD1 (5 bases). The CDR3 totals 14 residues. CDR1 and CDR2 from the germline V gene are MNHEY and SVGAGI. V was trimmed by 6 bases and J by 3 bases, leaving 12 bases between them. In nucleotides, the CDR3 is TGTGCCAGCAGACCTACAGGAAACAATCAGCCCCAGCATTTT. This codes for CASRPTGNNQPQHF.

In its sample, this clone was seen a few times. The V gene is TRBV19, the J gene TRBJ1-1; possibly TRBD1 for D (5 bases). Trimming cost V 1 base and J 7 bases, with 7 bases left between them. The CDR3 sequence is 12 residues long. CDR1 is LNHDA and CDR2 is SQIVND in the germline V gene (reference sequence). CDR3 sequence: CASSIGQLEAFF. The CDR3 bases are TGTGCCAGTAGTATAGGACAGCTTGAAGCTTTCTTT.

The CDR3 nucleotides are TGTGCCACCAGCAACAGGGAAGGCTCAATCAGCGAGCCCCAGCATTTT. Protein sequence: CATSNREGSISEPQHF. The V call is TRBV15, the J call TRBJ1-5; D possibly corresponds to TRBD1 (6 bases). The CDR3 is 16 residues long. Germline CDR1 is LNHNV and CDR2 is YYDKDF (reference sequence). V shed 4 bases and J shed 8 bases, with 21 bases lying between them.

Notes on this clone: The same CDR3 also results from other DNA sequences found in this sample. This chain uses TRBV19 with TRBJ2-5, with TRBD1 matching 7 bases. CDR3 length equals 13 residues. CDR1 and CDR2 from the germline V gene are LNHDA and SQIVND (reference sequence). The trim removed 3 bases at V and 5 bases at J, leaving 3 bases unmatched. The CDR3 protein is CASSINRGETQYF. The CDR3, as DNA: TGTGCCAGTAGTATTAACAGGGGTGAGACCCAGTACTTC.

The CDR3 DNA reads as TGTGCCAGCAGTGAGTGGACAGGTCAAGAGACCCAGTACTTC. It encodes CASSEWTGQETQYF. The chain is built from TRBV2 and TRBJ2-5; TRBD1 aligns across 7 bases. CDR1 and CDR2 from the germline V gene are SNHLY and FYNNEI. J gave up 2 bases and V 3 bases, and 3 bases lay outside the gene matches. The CDR3 runs to 14 residues.

The chain recombines TRBV14 with TRBJ2-7, with 14 bases identical to TRBD2. The junction had 6 bases not matched to a gene; V was cut back by 6 bases and J by 8 bases. The CDR3 is 14 amino acids. Germline lookup yields CDR1 SGHDN and CDR2 FVKESK. The CDR3 bases are TGTGCCAGCAGGCCCGGGACTAGCGGGAGCAAGCAGTACTTC. This sequence encodes CASRPGTSGSKQYF.